This T cell receptor (beta chain) originates from a study of post-analysis software for immune sequencing data. Included in the TCR beta cDNA libraries were unique molecular identifiers. TCRdb re-called the PCR reads through MiXCR, storing one row per CDR3 protein. The table lists roughly 670,000 distinct CDR3 sequences, approximately 59% of them singletons. This clonotype came up a few times. The receptor was derived from a girl aged 2-15 years with multiple sclerosis. Sequenced sample: blood.

CDR3 sequence (DNA): TGCGCCAGCAGCTTGGTTGCCCCCTCTACCACAGATACGCAGTATTTT. This encodes CASSLVAPSTTDTQYF. V is TRBV5-1 and J is TRBJ2-3, with no clear D. Trimming pared 0 bases from V and 2 bases from J, leaving 13 bases between. Germline V gives CDR1 SGHRS, CDR2 YFSETQ. The CDR3 spans 16 residues.